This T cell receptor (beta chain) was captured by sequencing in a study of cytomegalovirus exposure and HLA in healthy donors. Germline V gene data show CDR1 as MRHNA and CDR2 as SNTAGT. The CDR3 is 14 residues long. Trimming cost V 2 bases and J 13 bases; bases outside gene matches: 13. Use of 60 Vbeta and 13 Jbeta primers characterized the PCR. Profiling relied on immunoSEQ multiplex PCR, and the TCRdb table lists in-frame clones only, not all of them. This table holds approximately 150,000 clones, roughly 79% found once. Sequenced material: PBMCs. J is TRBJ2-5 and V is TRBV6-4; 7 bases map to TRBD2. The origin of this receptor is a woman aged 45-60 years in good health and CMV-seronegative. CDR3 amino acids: CASSDPRGCGRRYF. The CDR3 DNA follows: TGTGCCAGCAGTGACCCCCGCGGTTGCGGGAGACGGTACTTC.